These 10 T cell receptor beta chains came from one sample sequenced in a study of blood T cell repertoires in COVID-19. Assay used: immunoSEQ multiplex PCR; TCRdb lists only in-frame clones, some missing. The sample has around 54,000 clones, around 89% seen once. Sequenced material: peripheral blood. Receptors originate from a human donor in a cohort sampled during active COVID-19.

V usage is TRBV6-6 and J usage is TRBJ2-7; 11 bases match TRBD2. The CDR3 totals 14 residues. Trimming removed 7 bases from V and 5 bases from J; junction bases left unmatched: 7. Germline lookup yields CDR1 MNHNY and CDR2 SVGAGI (reference sequence). The CDR3 nucleotides read TGTGCCAGCATCATAGCGGGAGGGCAAGACGAGCAGTACTTC. Translation: CASIIAGGQDEQYF.

The chain uses TRBV7-3 and TRBJ2-6; the match to TRBD2 covers 8 bases. This CDR3 is 15 amino acids long. With V trimmed by 5 bases and J by 2 bases, 2 bases remained unmatched. Germline V lookup: CDR1 SGHTA, CDR2 FQGTGA. The CDR3 sequence is CASSRGLAGANVLTF. The CDR3, as DNA: TGTGCCAGCAGCCGGGGACTAGCTGGGGCCAACGTCCTGACTTTC.

The rearrangement uses TRBV6-5 and TRBJ2-1; D might be TRBD2 (5 bases). Germline assignment: CDR1 MNHEY and CDR2 SVGAGI. Trimming left V 8 bases short and J 5 bases short, with 10 bases between. The CDR3 runs 12 residues. DNA for the CDR3: TGTGCCAGCGAGGGAAGAAACAATGAGCAGTTCTTC. Translated, it gives CASEGRNNEQFF.

The chain carries TRBV6-2 or TRBV6-3 and TRBJ2-1; D perhaps matches TRBD2 (5 bases). CDR1 and CDR2 from the germline V gene are MNHEY and SVGEGT. The CDR3 has 14 amino acids. V lost 5 bases and J lost 3, with 11 bases in between. This CDR3 reads CASSRRAGYNEQFF. The DNA for the CDR3 is TGTGCCAGCAGTCGAAGGGCGGGCTACAATGAGCAGTTCTTC.

The gene calls are TRBV7-3 and TRBJ2-3; weak D call: TRBD2 (5 bases). Trimming removed 3 bases at V and 4 bases at J, with 8 bases between. The CDR3 totals 13 residues. Looked up from germline, CDR1 is SGHTA and CDR2 is FQGTGA. CDR3: CASSFLAADTQYF. The DNA for the CDR3 is TGTGCCAGCAGCTTCCTAGCCGCAGATACGCAGTATTTT.

The CDR3 loop is CASKTGGRQETQYF. Here the CDR3 DNA reads TGTGCCAGCAAGACAGGGGGACGGCAAGAGACCCAGTACTTC. The chain carries TRBV28 and TRBJ2-5; TRBD1 aligns across 9 bases. V trimming: 7 bases; J trimming: 2 bases; junction bases outside the gene matches: 5. The CDR3 consists of 14 residues. Germline lookup yields CDR1 MDHEN and CDR2 SYDVKM.

The chain links TRBV9 to TRBJ2-2, with D possibly being TRBD2 (5 bases). V shed 0 bases and J shed 6 bases, with 6 bases lying between them. The CDR3 consists of 13 residues. Germline values: CDR1 SGDLS, CDR2 YYNGEE. DNA of the CDR3: TGTGCCAGCAGCGTAGATAGCGCCGGGGAGCTGTTTTTT. Protein: CASSVDSAGELFF.

The rearrangement links TRBV6-2 or TRBV6-3 to TRBJ1-2; 10 bases fit TRBD1. Losses at the gene ends were 5 bases for V and 4 bases for J; bases not matched to a gene: 7. Germline V gene lookup returns CDR1 MNHEY and CDR2 SVGEGT. The CDR3 totals 15 residues. The CDR3 loop is CASSKTGGSLYGYTF. CDR3 DNA sequence: TGTGCCAGCAGTAAGACAGGGGGCTCCCTCTATGGCTACACCTTC.

The gene calls are TRBV11-1 and TRBJ2-3; D call uncertain. With 5 bases removed from V and 2 bases from J, the gap between germline ends came to 17 bases. The germline V gene has CDR1 SGHAT and CDR2 FQDESV (reference sequence). This CDR3 contains 16 residues. The CDR3: CASSRRVNFNTDTQYF. CDR3 in DNA: TGTGCCAGCAGCCGCCGGGTGAACTTTAACACAGATACGCAGTATTTT.

This chain joins TRBV5-5 and TRBJ2-3, with a possible D match to TRBD1 (6 bases). The germline V gene has CDR1 SGHKS and CDR2 YYEKEE (reference sequence). Trimming cost V 4 bases and J 1 base, with 13 bases left between them. CDR3 length: 15 amino acids. The chain's CDR3 is CASSQDRGRTDTQYF. The CDR3 bases are TGTGCCAGCAGCCAGGACAGAGGGCGCACAGATACGCAGTATTTT. The whole variable domain, filled in from reference TRBV5-5 and TRBJ2-3, reads DAGVTQSPTHLIKTRGQQVTLRCSPISGHKSVSWYQQVLGQGPQFIFQYYEKEERGRGNFPDRFSARQFPNYSSELNVNALLLGDSALYLCASSQDRGRTDTQYFGPGTRLTVL.